The 27 T cell receptor beta chains below come from one sample, sequenced in a study of blood T cell repertoires in COVID-19. Sequencing was performed with immunoSEQ multiplex PCR; in TCRdb, only in-frame clones are kept and a portion is missing. In the table there are a few hundred thousand clones, less than 90% of which are singletons. The source material was PBMCs or T cells enriched from blood (not recorded which). These receptors all come from a woman aged 25 to 39 who had recovered from COVID-19.

The V gene is TRBV7-9, the J gene TRBJ2-5; D perhaps matches TRBD1 (7 bases). CDR3 length: 16 amino acids. Germline values: CDR1 SEHNR, CDR2 FQNEAQ (reference sequence). Trimming removed 3 bases from V and 5 bases from J, with 19 bases in between. The DNA for the CDR3 is TGTGCCAGCAGCTTTAAAGGGGGCGGGACTCTGGAGACCCAGTACTTC. It is translated as CASSFKGGGTLETQYF.

V and J are TRBV2 and TRBJ2-3; 7 nucleotides align to TRBD1. V was pared by 4 bases and J by 1 base, with 2 bases of the junction left unmatched. This CDR3 is built from 14 residues. Germline assignment: CDR1 SNHLY and CDR2 FYNNEI. The CDR3 DNA reads TGTGCCAGCAGTGTCGGGACAGGCACAGATACGCAGTATTTT. Translated, it gives CASSVGTGTDTQYF.

This clone came up once. CDR3 in DNA: TGTGCCAGCAGCCCTGTGCCAGGGGGACAGCCCCAGCATTTT. It translates to CASSPVPGGQPQHF. This chain uses TRBV7-2 with TRBJ1-5; 7 positions agree with TRBD1. Germline CDR1 is SGHTA and CDR2 is FQGNSA. Trimming cost V 5 bases and J 7 bases; bases outside gene matches: 8. This CDR3 contains 14 residues.

The chain is built from TRBV19 and TRBJ1-1; TRBD1 is a possible D gene (5 bases). CDR3 size: 15 residues. The germline gives CDR1 LNHDA, CDR2 SQIVND (reference sequence). Deletions cut 4 bases from V and 0 bases from J, with 12 bases between. CDR3 DNA: TGTGCCAGTAGTACACCGGGACTGATGAACACTGAAGCTTTCTTT. This sequence encodes CASSTPGLMNTEAFF.

The gene calls are TRBV10-3 and TRBJ2-3; 14 nucleotides match TRBD2. Germline loops: CDR1 ENHRY, CDR2 SYGVKD. This CDR3 is built from 14 residues. Unmatched junction bases numbered 2, after V lost 9 bases and J lost 3 bases. This CDR3 is CAIRTSGRTDTQYF. The CDR3 DNA is TGTGCCATTCGGACTAGCGGGAGGACAGATACGCAGTATTTT.

This clone was observed a handful of times. The V gene is TRBV27, the J gene TRBJ1-4; possible D gene TRBD1, 5 bases. From germline, CDR1 is MNHEY and CDR2 SMNVEV (reference sequence). V shed 1 base and J shed 1 base, with 10 bases lying between them. This CDR3 has 16 residues. CDR3 protein: CASSLYAGRTNEKLFF. The CDR3 nucleotides are TGTGCCAGCAGTTTATACGCAGGGCGAACTAATGAAAAACTGTTTTTT.

CDR3 protein: CASSPPASTSTDTQYF. The CDR3 region has the DNA TGTGCCAGCTCACCCCCAGCTAGCACTAGCACAGATACGCAGTATTTT. The chain employs TRBV28 and TRBJ2-3; a possible D gene is TRBD2 (5 bases). The germline V gene has CDR1 MDHEN and CDR2 SYDVKM. The CDR3 totals 16 residues. Trimming left V 8 bases short and J 0 bases short, with 18 bases between.

V gene TRBV28 combines with J gene TRBJ2-7; TRBD1 matches at 11 bases. J gave up 3 bases and V 1 base, and 5 bases lay outside the gene matches. There are 16 residues in the CDR3. Per the germline V gene, CDR1 is MDHEN and CDR2 is SYDVKM. In DNA, the CDR3 is TGTGCCAGCAGTTTATACTCCGGGACAGGGGGCTACGAGCAGTACTTC. Amino acids: CASSLYSGTGGYEQYF.

The chain carries TRBV28 and TRBJ2-1, with D possibly matching TRBD2 (6 bases). Between the trimmed V and J ends, which lost 1 base and 2 bases, there was a span of 12 bases. The CDR3 is 16 residues long. Germline V lookup: CDR1 MDHEN, CDR2 SYDVKM. The CDR3 nucleotides are TGTGCCAGCAGTTTATCTTTCGGGGGAACCTACAATGAGCAGTTCTTC. It specifies CASSLSFGGTYNEQFF.

Concerning this clone itself: The sample holds other DNA sequences that translate to the same CDR3. The chain carries TRBV6-5 and TRBJ2-2, with 9 positions matching TRBD1. The CDR3 covers 15 residues. CDR1 MNHEY and CDR2 SVGAGI come from the germline V gene. J lost 6 bases, V lost 0 bases, and 2 bases had no gene match. CDR3 residues: CASSYSRQGAGELFF. CDR3 coding DNA: TGTGCCAGCAGTTACTCCCGACAGGGGGCCGGGGAGCTGTTTTTT.

The chain is built from TRBV5-6 and TRBJ2-7; a possible D gene is TRBD2 (5 bases). Trimming cost V 4 bases and J 7 bases, with 12 bases left between them. Germline CDR1 reads SGHDT; CDR2 reads YYEEEE. CDR3 length: 12 amino acids. The DNA for the CDR3 is TGTGCCAGCAGCCCAGGACCGGGGGAGCAGTACTTC. Translation: CASSPGPGEQYF.

The rearrangement joins TRBV7-9 to TRBJ1-1; D is uncertain. The CDR3 is made up of 11 amino acids. Per the germline V gene, CDR1 is SEHNR and CDR2 is FQNEAQ (reference sequence). Trimming cost V 3 bases and J 6 bases, with 5 bases left between them. The CDR3 nucleotides read TGTGCCAGCAGCTTTTCGGCTGAAGCTTTCTTT. It is translated as CASSFSAEAFF.

The chain is built from TRBV5-1 and TRBJ2-1, with TRBD2 matching over 9 bases. The CDR3 loop spans 18 amino acids. Per the germline V gene, CDR1 is SGHRS and CDR2 is YFSETQ. V shed 0 bases and J 5 bases; nucleotides not matched to a gene: 12. The CDR3, as DNA: TGCGCCAGCAGCTTGGCCAAGTCGGCTAGCGGGACAGACAATGAGCAGTTCTTC. This encodes CASSLAKSASGTDNEQFF.

Of note for this clone: The same CDR3 also results from other DNA sequences found in this sample. This chain joins TRBV19 and TRBJ2-6; D perhaps matches TRBD1 (6 bases). Trimming removed 5 bases at V and 2 bases at J, with 7 bases between. This CDR3 is 14 amino acids long. The germline V gene encodes CDR1 LNHDA and CDR2 SQIVND (reference sequence). The CDR3 nucleotides are TGTGCCAGTAGTCCAGGGGCTGGGGCCAACGTCCTGACTTTC. This translates into CASSPGAGANVLTF.

This clone was picked up one time. The V gene is TRBV28, the J gene TRBJ1-2, with 7 bases that match TRBD1. J lost 4 bases, V lost 7 bases, and 9 bases had no gene match. The CDR3 covers 14 residues. The germline CDR1 and CDR2 sequences are MDHEN and SYDVKM. The CDR3: CASKEQGRGYGYTF. DNA of the CDR3: TGTGCCAGCAAAGAACAGGGGCGCGGCTATGGCTACACCTTC.

The J gene is TRBJ2-1, the V gene TRBV5-6; possibly TRBD1 for D (5 bases). The CDR3 is made up of 13 amino acids. The germline V and J ends were trimmed by 2 bases and 6 bases, with 9 bases remaining between them. The germline V gene encodes CDR1 SGHDT and CDR2 YYEEEE. CDR3 loop: CASSFLQGNEQFF. CDR3 bases: TGTGCCAGCAGCTTTCTCCAGGGCAATGAGCAGTTCTTC.

The V call is TRBV30, the J call TRBJ1-1, with D tentatively TRBD1 (5 bases). This CDR3 region has 13 residues. The germline CDR1 and CDR2 sequences are GTSNPN and SVGIG (reference sequence). V was shortened by 2 bases and J by 3 bases, with 10 bases between the two germline ends. CDR3: CAWSNGAYTEAFF. The CDR3 DNA sequence: TGTGCCTGGAGTAATGGGGCATACACTGAAGCTTTCTTT.

V is TRBV6-6 and J is TRBJ2-7; TRBD1 agrees at 9 bases. J gave up 5 bases and V 4 bases, and 3 bases lay outside the gene matches. The germline V gene encodes CDR1 MNHNY and CDR2 SVGAGI (reference sequence). CDR3 size: 13 residues. DNA of the CDR3: TGTGCCAGCAGTTCAACAGGGGGCAACGAGCAGTACTTC. Protein sequence: CASSSTGGNEQYF.

Only one count was recorded for this clone. The rearrangement joins TRBV7-8 to TRBJ2-2; 10 bases fit TRBD2. Germline V gene sequence: CDR1 SGHVS, CDR2 FQNEAQ. J was trimmed by 6 bases and V by 7 bases; bases with no gene match: 8. This CDR3 contains 15 residues. CDR3 amino acids: CASTLSGRGSGELFF. CDR3 DNA sequence: TGTGCCAGCACCCTCAGCGGGAGGGGGTCCGGGGAGCTGTTTTTT.

This rearrangement joins TRBV7-9 to TRBJ2-1, with a possible D match to TRBD1 (5 bases). The CDR3 loop spans 12 amino acids. Looked up from germline, CDR1 is SEHNR and CDR2 is FQNEAQ (reference sequence). The germline V and J ends were trimmed by 4 bases and 6 bases, with 7 bases remaining between them. The CDR3 loop is CASSSDINEQFF. The CDR3 bases are TGTGCCAGCAGCTCGGACATCAATGAGCAGTTCTTC. Full variable domain (remainder filled in from reference TRBV7-9 and TRBJ2-1): DTGVSQNPRHKITKRGQNVTFRCDPISEHNRLYWYRQTLGQGPEFLTYFQNEAQLEKSRLLSDRFSAERPKGSFSTLEIQRTEQGDSAMYLCASSSDINEQFFGPGTRLTVL.

The chain is built from TRBV5-4 and TRBJ2-7; TRBD1 matches 9 bases. The trim removed 2 bases at V and 3 bases at J, leaving 15 bases unmatched. Germline V lookup: CDR1 SGHNT, CDR2 YYREEE (reference sequence). The CDR3 contains 18 residues. CDR3 bases: TGTGCCAGCAGCTTCGGACAGGGGTATCGACTAGCCGACTACGAGCAGTACTTC. It translates to CASSFGQGYRLADYEQYF.

The V gene is TRBV15, the J gene TRBJ2-5, with TRBD1 as a possible D gene (6 bases). Trimming removed 0 bases at V and 5 bases at J, with 13 bases between. The CDR3 is made up of 15 amino acids. Per the germline V gene, CDR1 is LNHNV and CDR2 is YYDKDF (reference sequence). CDR3 nucleotides: TGTGCCACCAGCAGAGATTCAGGGGTTGGGGAGACCCAGTACTTC. Residues: CATSRDSGVGETQYF. The whole variable domain, remainder taken from reference TRBV15 and TRBJ2-5, is DAMVIQNPRYQVTQFGKPVTLSCSQTLNHNVMYWYQQKSSQAPKLLFHYYDKDFNNEADTPDNFQSRRPNTSFCFLDIRSPGLGDTAMYLCATSRDSGVGETQYFGPGTRLLVL.

The rearrangement joins TRBV19 to TRBJ1-2, with 11 bases lining up with TRBD1. V shed 8 bases, J shed 0 bases, and the junction held 5 bases outside the gene matches. Germline assignment: CDR1 LNHDA and CDR2 SQIVND (reference sequence). The length of the CDR3 is 15 residues. CDR3 residues: CASRTGGAPNYGYTF. The CDR3 nucleotides are TGTGCCAGTCGGACAGGGGGCGCGCCTAACTATGGCTACACCTTC.

V gene TRBV7-9 combines with J gene TRBJ2-1; no definite D call. CDR1 SEHNR and CDR2 FQNEAQ come from the germline V gene (reference sequence). The V end was cut by 5 bases, the J end by 2 bases, with 13 bases between. There are 15 residues in the CDR3. The CDR3 coding sequence is TGTGCCAGCAGCCCCGGGTCCAGTCCCTACAATGAGCAGTTCTTC. Protein sequence: CASSPGSSPYNEQFF.

The J gene is TRBJ2-3, the V gene TRBV19, with 8 bases that match TRBD1. This CDR3 contains 15 residues. Germline CDR1 LNHDA, CDR2 SQIVND (reference sequence). V gave up 9 bases and J gave up 2 bases; unmatched junction bases: 10. As DNA, the CDR3 is TGTGCCAGCGGACAGGGCTATTCTTTCACAGATACGCAGTATTTT. Protein: CASGQGYSFTDTQYF.

The rearrangement uses TRBV11-2 and TRBJ1-1; 8 bases are shared with TRBD1. The junction had 16 bases not matched to a gene; V was cut back by 5 bases and J by 5 bases. The CDR3 has 17 residues. Germline lookup yields CDR1 SGHAT and CDR2 FQNNGV. The CDR3 nucleotides read TGTGCCAGCAGCACCACTCGACAGGGGCGTCGGGAGACTGAAGCTTTCTTT. It encodes CASSTTRQGRRETEAFF.

DNA for the CDR3: TGTGCCAGCAGCGTCCACCGTAGCGGGGGGGAGACCCAGTACTTC. The encoded protein is CASSVHRSGGETQYF. The chain uses TRBV9 and TRBJ2-5, with TRBD2 identical over 10 bases. This CDR3 has 15 residues. V lost 2 bases, J lost 5 bases, and 6 bases stayed unmatched. The germline V gene encodes CDR1 SGDLS and CDR2 YYNGEE.